The 2 T cell receptor beta chains listed next were all sequenced from one sample in a study of vaccination and CD4 T cells after COVID-19. Their recognized antigens are unknown. The Oncomine TCR Beta short-read assay sequenced DNA from cultured CD4+ T cells. One entry per CDR3 protein results from TCRdb running MiXCR on the PCR reads. The sample has fewer than 30,000 distinct CDR3 sequences, 42% seen once. This sample's time point: late sampling 161 to 241 days after vaccination in three convalescent patients. Stated treatment: roughly 11-day PBMC culture with coronavirus spike peptide pools or control peptides (ViraFEST assay). This material consisted of CD4+ T cells from blood, cultured in vitro, taken about 7 months after SARS-CoV-2 vaccination. All receptors come from a human donor who had recovered from COVID-19.

The chain's CDR3 is CATSRDLEAANQPQHF. The CDR3 DNA reads TGTGCCACCAGCAGAGATCTCGAGGCAGCGAATCAGCCCCAGCATTTT. The chain combines TRBV15 with TRBJ1-5, with D hard to call. V lost 0 bases and J lost 4, with 13 bases in between. The germline V gene has CDR1 LNHNV and CDR2 YYDKDF (reference sequence). This CDR3 contains 16 residues. The full variable domain, with the rest looked up from reference TRBV15 and TRBJ1-5, is DAMVIQNPRYQVTQFGKPVTLSCSQTLNHNVMYWYQQKSSQAPKLLFHYYDKDFNNEADTPDNFQSRRPNTSFCFLDIRSPGLGDTAMYLCATSRDLEAANQPQHFGDGTRLSIL.

This clonotype was counted a few times. This sequence joins TRBV7-8 and TRBJ2-1; D is possibly TRBD1 (5 bases). Germline CDR1 reads SGHVS; CDR2 reads FQNEAQ. The CDR3 length is 14 residues. V lost 0 bases and J 9 bases, leaving 12 bases between the germline ends. As DNA, the CDR3 is TGTGCCAGCAGCTTAGCCGCTCAAACAGGTGAGCAGTTCTTC. As protein: CASSLAAQTGEQFF. Together with reference TRBV7-8 and TRBJ2-1, the CDR3 gives the full variable domain: GAGVSQSPRYKVAKRGQDVALRCDPISGHVSLFWYQQALGQGPEFLTYFQNEAQLDKSGLPSDRFFAERPEGSVSTLKIQRTQQEDSAVYLCASSLAAQTGEQFFGPGTRLTVL.